This is a list of T cell receptor beta chains from one sample in a study of shared T cell receptors in the human thymus. Generated by immunoSEQ multiplex PCR, the TCRdb table keeps only in-frame clones and is missing some. The sample records hundreds of thousands of clones, around 95% being singletons. The sequenced sample consisted of thymocytes. These receptors were collected from a human donor. Both conserved end residues are part of each CDR3. The D gene is left open where the match is weak. Size values are once, few and many counts, or a class for expanded clones, and some rows have none.

-	TRBV23-1	TRBJ2-7	-	TGCGCCAGCAGTCAATCGGTGACCGAAGTTGAAACCCCCTACATTTACGAGCAGTACTTC	CASSQSVTEVETPYIYEQYF
TRBD1	TRBV30	TRBJ1-2	-	TGTGCCTGGAGTGGGACAGGTTCAAGGGGCTACACCTTC	CAWSGTGSRGYTF
TRBD2	TRBV10-1	TRBJ2-1	-	TGCGCCAGCAGTCCCAGCGGGAATTACAATGAGCAGTTCTTC	CASSPSGNYNEQFF
-	TRBV11-2	TRBJ2-1	-	TGTGCCAGCAGCTTAGGTCGGACAGGGAGGGCCTACAATGAGCAGTTCTTC	CASSLGRTGRAYNEQFF
TRBD2	TRBV7-3	TRBJ2-6	once	TGTGCCAGCAGCCGCGATAGCGGGAGGGGTCCGTCTGGGGCCAACGTCCTGACTTTC	CASSRDSGRGPSGANVLTF
TRBD2	TRBV27	TRBJ2-1	-	TGTGCCAGCAGTTCCGGACTAGCTAACAATGAGCAGTTCTTC	CASSSGLANNEQFF
TRBD1	TRBV6-6	TRBJ1-2	-	TGTGCCAGCAGTCCCGAACAGGGACAGGGAGGCTATGGCTACACCTTC	CASSPEQGQGGYGYTF
TRBD1	TRBV28	TRBJ2-1	-	TGTGCCAGCAGTTTCTTTCCACTCACAGGGGGCCTATGGAGGGCCCTAGACAATGAGCAGTTCTTC	CASSFFPLTGGLWRALDNEQFF
-	TRBV19	TRBJ1-1	-	TGTGCCAGTATAGGAAGGGGAGTGACTGAAGCTTTCTTT	CASIGRGVTEAFF
-	TRBV18	TRBJ2-7	-	TGTGCCAGCTCACCATGGCTACACTCCTACGAGCAGTACTTC	CASSPWLHSYEQYF
-	TRBV27	TRBJ1-2	-	TGTGCCAGCAAAACAGGGCTTAACTATGGCTACACCTTC	CASKTGLNYGYTF
-	TRBV11-2	TRBJ1-5	-	TGTGCCAGCAGCTTAGGTGCTCAGCCCCAGCATTTT	CASSLGAQPQHF
-	TRBV19	TRBJ1-1	-	TGTGCCAGTAGTATGAAGGGGCTGAACACTGAAGCTTTCTTT	CASSMKGLNTEAFF
TRBD2	TRBV11-1	TRBJ2-1	-	TGTGCCAGCAGCTACGGGACTAGCGGGATCAATGAGCAGTTCTTC	CASSYGTSGINEQFF
TRBD2	TRBV7-3	TRBJ2-3	-	TGTGCCAGCAGCCCGGGACTATCTTTCACAGATACGCAGTATTTT	CASSPGLSFTDTQYF
-	TRBV18	TRBJ1-3	-	TGTGCCAGCTCACCACCAACCGCGAGAAACACCATATATTTT	CASSPPTARNTIYF
TRBD1	TRBV28	TRBJ1-2	-	TGTGCCAGCAGCCCTCGAATTAGACAGGGCGATGGCTACACCTTC	CASSPRIRQGDGYTF
TRBD2	TRBV30	TRBJ2-2	-	TGTGCCACAAAACCCGCCCGGGGGGCGAACACCGGGGAGCTGTTTTTT	CATKPARGANTGELFF
-	TRBV14	TRBJ2-7	-	TGTGCCAGCAGCCAAGGATCTTCCGACCAGGGTTGTGCCTACGAGCAGTACTTC	CASSQGSSDQGCAYEQYF
-	TRBV6-5	TRBJ2-1	once	TGTGCCAGCAGTTACTCCGGGGGCAGGGATGAGCAGTTCTTC	CASSYSGGRDEQFF
-	TRBV23-1	TRBJ1-3	-	TGCGCCAGCAGTCAATGCCCCCGAAGAGTTGGAAACACCATATATTTT	CASSQCPRRVGNTIYF
TRBD1	TRBV29-1	TRBJ2-1	-	TGCAGCGTTGCCCCCGGACAGGGGGCTCGAGAGCAGTTCTTC	CSVAPGQGAREQFF
TRBD2	TRBV5-8	TRBJ2-1	-	TGTGCCAGCAGCTTGACTAGCGGGAGGTCGGACAATGAGCAGTTCTTC	CASSLTSGRSDNEQFF
TRBD1	TRBV6-5	TRBJ2-7	once	TGTGCCAGCAGTCACCCGGACAGGGGTACCTACGAGCAGTACTTC	CASSHPDRGTYEQYF
-	TRBV20-1	TRBJ2-7	-	TGCAGTGCTAGAGTACTGTCCGAGCAGTACTTC	CSARVLSEQYF
-	TRBV15	TRBJ1-5	-	TGTGCCACCAGCAGAGATCGGCAGGGTTTTAATCAGCCCCAGCATTTT	CATSRDRQGFNQPQHF
-	TRBV5-8	TRBJ2-7	once	TGTGCCAGCAGCTTGGCCGTCCTTCTTGGGTACGAGCAGTACTTC	CASSLAVLLGYEQYF
-	TRBV5-6	TRBJ2-7	-	TGTGCCAGCAGCTGGGGACGAAGTTCCCCGGCGTCCGAGCAGTACTTC	CASSWGRSSPASEQYF
-	TRBV7-2	TRBJ1-1	-	TGTGCCAGCAGCTTATCAGGCCTGGGGACTGAAGCTTTCTTT	CASSLSGLGTEAFF
-	TRBV7-9	TRBJ1-1	few	TGTGCCAGCAGCCCCAAGGGGGAAGGGGGGACTGAAGCTTTCTTT	CASSPKGEGGTEAFF
TRBD1	TRBV5-1	TRBJ2-2	-	TGCGCCAGCAGCCTGGGGGACAGGGTGACGGACACCGGGGAGCTGTTTTTT	CASSLGDRVTDTGELFF
-	TRBV9	TRBJ2-3	-	TGTGCCAGCAGCGTCACCGCGATGGGACTTAATAGCACAGATACGCAGTATTTT	CASSVTAMGLNSTDTQYF
-	TRBV20-1	TRBJ2-3	-	TGCAGTGCTAGTCCCCTCAGGGCGCAGTATTTT	CSASPLRAQYF
TRBD2	TRBV14	TRBJ2-3	-	TGTGCCAGCAGCCACATAGCCGGGACTAGCGGGAGGGCCGTGACAGATACGCAGTATTTT	CASSHIAGTSGRAVTDTQYF
TRBD2	TRBV5-1	TRBJ2-3	-	TGCGCCAGCAGCGCGGGACTAGCGGGAGGTGGTGATACGCAGTATTTT	CASSAGLAGGGDTQYF
-	TRBV29-1	TRBJ2-3	-	TGCAGCGTACCTCAGGAGGGAGAGGTCACAGATACGCAGTATTTT	CSVPQEGEVTDTQYF
-	TRBV7-6	TRBJ2-5	few	TGTGCCAGCAGCACCCCAGGACGGTCTTGGGGGGACCAGTACTTC	CASSTPGRSWGDQYF